This T cell receptor (beta chain) is drawn from a study of blood T cells in healthy people across ages. Primers used in a second PCR of roughly 7 to 11 cycles were a sample-barcoded 5' primer and a J-beta primer mix. TCRdb itself ran the 5' RACE reads through MiXCR, one entry per CDR3 protein. This table has about 620,000 distinct CDR3 sequences, 21% appearing once. Trimming removed 0 bases from V and 7 bases from J, with 9 bases in between. This CDR3 has 13 residues. From germline, CDR1 is MNHNY and CDR2 SVGAGI (reference sequence). Sequenced: blood. The chain uses TRBV6-6 and TRBJ1-1, with D perhaps matching TRBD1 (5 bases). This TCR came from a man aged 65 to 79 in good health. For the CDR3, the DNA is TGTGCCAGCAGTTACTCGAGAACAGGTGAAGCTTTCTTT. It yields the protein CASSYSRTGEAFF.